These 4 T cell receptor beta chains came from one sample sequenced in a study of T cell changes during pregnancy in multiple sclerosis. Generated by immunoSEQ multiplex PCR, the TCRdb table keeps only in-frame clones and is missing some. Of tens of thousands of clones in the sample, 94% were seen once. Here the sequenced sample was CD4+ T cells from peripheral blood mononuclear cells, taken after pregnancy. The receptors originated from a female donor with multiple sclerosis, enrolled in a pregnancy study.

V is TRBV19 and J is TRBJ2-1; TRBD2 matches 9 bases. Germline CDR1 and CDR2: LNHDA and SQIVND (reference sequence). The CDR3 loop spans 15 amino acids. The trim removed 11 bases at V and 0 bases at J, leaving 8 bases unmatched. The DNA of the CDR3 is TGTGCCTCTACCTTAGCGGGAGCCTCCTACAATGAGCAGTTCTTC. This sequence encodes CASTLAGASYNEQFF.

This chain joins TRBV15 and TRBJ2-3; 8 bases are shared with TRBD2. CDR3 length: 16 amino acids. Germline-derived CDR1 and CDR2 are LNHNV and YYDKDF (reference sequence). The J segment lost 1 base and the V segment lost 5 bases, leaving 8 bases of the junction unmatched. The CDR3 nucleotides are TGTGCCACCAGCCCACGAGCAGCGGGGGGCACAGATACGCAGTATTTT. Residues: CATSPRAAGGTDTQYF.

The chain uses TRBV27 and TRBJ1-2, with 12 bases aligning to TRBD1. CDR1 and CDR2 from the germline V gene are MNHEY and SMNVEV (reference sequence). V dropped 4 bases and J dropped 8; count of bases not matched to a gene: 8. This CDR3 region has 15 residues. The CDR3 region is CASSSAGQGAGGYTF. The CDR3 coding sequence is TGTGCCAGCAGTTCCGCGGGACAGGGGGCGGGAGGCTACACCTTC.

This clone has only one observation. J is TRBJ2-3 and V is TRBV10-3, with 10 bases that match TRBD1. The V segment lost 4 bases and the J segment 5 bases; nucleotides outside the gene matches: 6. CDR1 is ENHRY and CDR2 is SYGVKD in the germline V gene. The CDR3 spans 15 residues. For the CDR3, the DNA is TGTGCCATCAGTGCCGAGACAGGGGGCTTAGATACGCAGTATTTT. Its protein product is CAISAETGGLDTQYF.